Listed here are 21 T cell receptor beta chains from one sample, sequenced in a study of blood T cell repertoires in COVID-19. TCRdb keeps only in-frame clones here, not all; method: immunoSEQ multiplex PCR. Of 310,000 or so clones listed, 75% to 95% are singletons. Sequenced: PBMCs or T cells enriched from blood (not recorded which). These receptors were taken from a woman in her thirties who had recovered from COVID-19.

The chain is built from TRBV5-1 and TRBJ2-3, with TRBD1 matching 8 bases. Losses at the gene ends were 1 base for V and 1 base for J; bases not matched to a gene: 11. This CDR3 is 18 amino acids long. Germline CDR1 SGHRS, CDR2 YFSETQ. CDR3 loop: CASSLTGGTRIGTDTQYF. The CDR3 DNA reads TGCGCCAGCAGCTTGACAGGGGGAACGAGAATTGGCACAGATACGCAGTATTTT.

The chain is built from TRBV6-2 or TRBV6-3 and TRBJ2-7, with TRBD1 matching over 8 bases. The CDR3 sequence is 16 residues long. V dropped 5 bases and J dropped 1; count of bases not matched to a gene: 10. Germline loops: CDR1 MNHEY, CDR2 SVGEGT. The DNA for the CDR3 is TGTGCCAGCAGTAATAGTGGACAGGGTCTGTCCTACGAGCAGTACTTC. It yields the protein CASSNSGQGLSYEQYF.

The rearrangement links TRBV7-2 to TRBJ1-5, with TRBD1 matching 7 bases. Germline trimming cut 7 bases from V and 7 bases from J; bases unmatched to any gene: 10. The CDR3 sequence is 14 residues long. The germline V gene encodes CDR1 SGHTA and CDR2 FQGNSA. CDR3 amino acids: CASMAAGGMQPQHF. The CDR3 bases are TGTGCCAGCATGGCGGCAGGGGGAATGCAGCCCCAGCATTTT.

The chain links TRBV28 to TRBJ1-6; TRBD1 matches 7 bases. Trimming cost V 2 bases and J 8 bases; bases outside gene matches: 6. From germline, CDR1 is MDHEN and CDR2 SYDVKM. CDR3 length: 15 amino acids. The CDR3, as DNA: TGTGCCAGCAGTTTAATTTCCCAGGGGGATTCACCCCTCCACTTT. Protein: CASSLISQGDSPLHF.

The CDR3 coding sequence is TGCAGCGTTGTCCTAGCGGGAGGGCCAACCGGGGAGCTGTTTTTT. Encoded protein: CSVVLAGGPTGELFF. The chain combines TRBV29-1 with TRBJ2-2; 12 bases are a match to TRBD2. The CDR3 covers 15 residues. V lost 4 bases to trimming and J lost 5 bases; unmatched junction nucleotides: 5. Per the germline V gene, CDR1 is SQVTM and CDR2 is ANQGSEA.

The chain has TRBV18 and TRBJ1-5, with unresolved D. Germline V gene lookup returns CDR1 KGHSH and CDR2 LQKENI. There are 13 residues in the CDR3. Trimming cost V 6 bases and J 2 bases, with 8 bases left between them. CDR3 coding DNA: TGTGCCAGCTCCCCATCGGGCAATCAGCCCCAGCATTTT. It codes for CASSPSGNQPQHF.

The rearrangement uses TRBV27 and TRBJ2-1; D possibly corresponds to TRBD1 (5 bases). CDR1 and CDR2 from the germline V gene are MNHEY and SMNVEV (reference sequence). CDR3 length: 16 amino acids. Trimming left V 1 base short and J 0 bases short, with 10 bases between. CDR3 sequence (DNA): TGTGCCAGCAGTTTATTTTACGGACACTCCTACAATGAGCAGTTCTTC. Amino acid sequence: CASSLFYGHSYNEQFF.

The chain combines TRBV28 with TRBJ2-7; TRBD1 agrees at 8 bases. Trimming took 4 bases from V and 4 from J; bases not matched to a gene: 9. The CDR3 length is 15 residues. Germline loops: CDR1 MDHEN, CDR2 SYDVKM. The CDR3 DNA reads as TGTGCCAGCAGTTCTCTGGGGACAGGAATTTACGAGCAGTACTTC. Its translation: CASSSLGTGIYEQYF.

CDR3 coding DNA: TGTGCCAGCAGTTTCGCCGGGGAGCTGTTTTTT. The encoded protein is CASSFAGELFF. The V and J genes are TRBV27 and TRBJ2-2, with D hard to call. V was cut by 3 bases and J by 6 bases, with 2 bases left in between. The CDR3 has 11 amino acids. Germline V CDR1 and CDR2: MNHEY, SMNVEV (reference sequence).

The chain has TRBV5-8 and TRBJ2-2; TRBD1 matches 10 bases. This CDR3 has 15 amino acids. V lost 2 bases to trimming and J lost 4 bases; unmatched junction nucleotides: 2. Germline loops: CDR1 SGHTS, CDR2 YDEGEE. This CDR3 is CASSLRTGGTGELFF. The CDR3 DNA reads TGTGCCAGCAGCTTACGGACAGGGGGCACCGGGGAGCTGTTTTTT.

This sequence joins TRBV19 and TRBJ1-5; D gene ambiguous. CDR1 LNHDA and CDR2 SQIVND come from the germline V gene (reference sequence). The CDR3 spans 14 residues. V lost 7 bases, J lost 1 base, and 11 bases lay in between. The CDR3 here is CASTPGGSNQPQHF. The DNA for the CDR3 is TGTGCCAGTACCCCAGGTGGGAGCAATCAGCCCCAGCATTTT.

V and J are TRBV28 and TRBJ1-1, with 8 bases fitting TRBD1. The V and J ends lost 1 base and 5 bases, in that order; junction bases with no gene match: 27. CDR3 length: 22 residues. CDR1 and CDR2 (germline): MDHEN, SYDVKM. This chain's CDR3 is CASSLSSFQGRQGAKGRTEAFF. CDR3 DNA: TGTGCCAGCAGTTTATCCTCCTTCCAAGGTCGGCAGGGGGCGAAAGGGAGAACTGAAGCTTTCTTT.

The chain combines TRBV2 with TRBJ1-2, with D possibly TRBD1 on 6 matching bases. V lost 10 bases and J lost 2, with 20 bases in between. The germline V gene has CDR1 SNHLY and CDR2 FYNNEI. This CDR3 contains 15 residues. Written as DNA, the CDR3 is TGTGCCACCAAGGAGGTCCCAGGGGACAACTATGGCTACACCTTC. It translates to CATKEVPGDNYGYTF. Supplemented by reference TRBV2 and TRBJ1-2, the full variable domain reads EPEVTQTPSHQVTQMGQEVILRCVPISNHLYFYWYRQILGQKVEFLVSFYNNEISEKSEIFDDQFSVERPDGSNFTLKIRSTKLEDSAMYFCATKEVPGDNYGYTFGSGTRLTVV.

This chain uses TRBV14 with TRBJ2-3, with 10 positions matching TRBD2. The germline V gene has CDR1 SGHDN and CDR2 FVKESK. This CDR3 comprises 16 residues. V lost 3 bases and J lost 1; bases outside the gene matches: 4. CDR3 sequence: CASSHFLAGGTDTQYF. In DNA, the CDR3 is TGTGCCAGCAGCCATTTCCTAGCGGGAGGCACAGATACGCAGTATTTT.

The chain uses TRBV28 and TRBJ1-5; D not resolved. The CDR3 runs to 13 residues. V was trimmed by 3 bases and J by 0 bases, leaving 3 bases between them. Germline CDR1 and CDR2: MDHEN and SYDVKM. CDR3 DNA sequence: TGTGCCAGCAGTTTTAATAGCAATCAGCCCCAGCATTTT. Its translation is CASSFNSNQPQHF.

The chain is built from TRBV30 and TRBJ1-2; D is unclear. With 0 bases removed from V and 4 bases from J, the gap between germline ends came to 6 bases. CDR1 and CDR2 from the germline V gene are GTSNPN and SVGIG (reference sequence). The CDR3 spans 12 residues. In nucleotides, the CDR3 is TGTGCCTGGAGTGTATACAGCTATGGCTACACCTTC. Translating it yields CAWSVYSYGYTF.

This chain joins TRBV7-2 and TRBJ2-7; 9 bases are a match to TRBD2. The junction had 9 bases not matched to a gene; V was cut back by 4 bases and J by 2 bases. Germline V CDR1 and CDR2: SGHTA, FQGNSA. The CDR3 is 16 amino acids. The CDR3 is CASSSSSGIGAYEQYF. The DNA for the CDR3 is TGTGCCAGCAGCTCCTCTAGCGGGATCGGAGCCTACGAGCAGTACTTC.

The chain uses TRBV27 and TRBJ1-4; TRBD1 might be the D (6 bases). The CDR3 totals 14 residues. Trimming left V 5 bases short and J 8 bases short, with 15 bases between. Per the germline V gene, CDR1 is MNHEY and CDR2 is SMNVEV (reference sequence). The CDR3 reads CASSLRRGGEKLFF. The CDR3 region has the DNA TGTGCCAGCAGTCTCAGGAGGGGGGGCGAAAAACTGTTTTTT.

This clone has a single count. The chain links TRBV11-2 to TRBJ2-1, with 9 nucleotides matching TRBD2. Germline CDR1 is SGHAT and CDR2 is FQNNGV. This CDR3 has 17 residues. The V and J ends lost 0 bases and 6 bases, in that order; junction bases with no gene match: 9. The CDR3 reads CASSLEPPGLAINEQFF. DNA for the CDR3: TGTGCCAGCAGCTTAGAACCCCCGGGACTAGCAATCAATGAGCAGTTCTTC. Together with reference TRBV11-2 and TRBJ2-1, the CDR3 gives the full variable domain: EAGVAQSPRYKIIEKRQSVAFWCNPISGHATLYWYQQILGQGPKLLIQFQNNGVVDDSQLPKDRFSAERLKGVDSTLKIQPAKLEDSAVYLCASSLEPPGLAINEQFFGPGTRLTVL.

CDR3 loop: CASSLKAGPSYEQYF. Written as DNA, the CDR3 is TGTGCCAGCAGTTTAAAGGCGGGGCCCTCCTACGAGCAGTACTTC. This sequence joins TRBV27 and TRBJ2-7; D may be TRBD2 (6 bases). CDR3 size: 15 residues. The germline CDR1 and CDR2 sequences are MNHEY and SMNVEV (reference sequence). Trimming stripped 2 bases from V and 0 bases from J, with 11 bases between.

V usage is TRBV19 and J usage is TRBJ2-1; 8 bases map to TRBD1. The CDR3 is made up of 20 amino acids. The trim removed 5 bases at V and 0 bases at J, leaving 18 bases unmatched. Germline CDR1 LNHDA, CDR2 SQIVND (reference sequence). CDR3 sequence reads: CASSQQGQGAFFVSYNEQFF. The CDR3 DNA reads TGTGCCAGTAGTCAGCAGGGGCAGGGGGCCTTTTTCGTCTCCTACAATGAGCAGTTCTTC.